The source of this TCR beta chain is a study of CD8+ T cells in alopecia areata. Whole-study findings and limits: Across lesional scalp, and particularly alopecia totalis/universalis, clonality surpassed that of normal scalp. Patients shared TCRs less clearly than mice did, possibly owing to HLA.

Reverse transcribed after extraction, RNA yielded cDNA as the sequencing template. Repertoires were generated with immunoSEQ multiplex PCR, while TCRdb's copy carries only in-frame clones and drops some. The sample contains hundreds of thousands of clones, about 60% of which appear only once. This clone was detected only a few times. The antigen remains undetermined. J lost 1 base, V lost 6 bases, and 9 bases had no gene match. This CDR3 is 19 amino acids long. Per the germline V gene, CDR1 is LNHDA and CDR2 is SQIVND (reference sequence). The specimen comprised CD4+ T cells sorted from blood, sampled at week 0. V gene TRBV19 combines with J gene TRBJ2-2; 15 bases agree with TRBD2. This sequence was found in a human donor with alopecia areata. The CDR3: CASSYLGLAGGLNTGELFF. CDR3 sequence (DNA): TGTGCCAGTAGCTATCTGGGACTAGCGGGAGGACTGAACACCGGGGAGCTGTTTTTT.